This T cell receptor (beta chain) is from a study of blood T cell repertoires in COVID-19. Study context: The origin of the acute and convalescent COVID-19 samples was the United States, Italy and Spain. From T cells, B-cell-depleted T cells, or PBMCs came the material, which was cDNA or gDNA.

Followed over time, Seattle patients had been enrolled while infection was active. This clone has a single count. In the authors' workflow: Nucleated cell counts were estimated from reference gene primer amplification. Measured with immunoSEQ multiplex PCR; TCRdb has only the in-frame clones, and not every one. V and J calls and clone size come straight from that table; D and trimming were deduced from the DNA. The sample includes about 200,000 clones, 70% to 90% of them seen just once. The receptor comes from a person aged 65 to 85 with COVID-19, enrolled during active disease. Sequencing input: peripheral blood.

The CDR3 here is CASSDHAGSSTDTQYF. CDR3 in DNA: TGTGCCAGCAGTGACCACGCGGGGTCTAGCACAGATACGCAGTATTTT. The J gene is TRBJ2-3, the V gene TRBV6-4, with a tentative D call TRBD2 (6 bases). Germline loops: CDR1 MRHNA, CDR2 SNTAGT. The V end was cut by 2 bases, the J end by 0 bases, with 12 bases between. The CDR3 extends over 16 amino acids.